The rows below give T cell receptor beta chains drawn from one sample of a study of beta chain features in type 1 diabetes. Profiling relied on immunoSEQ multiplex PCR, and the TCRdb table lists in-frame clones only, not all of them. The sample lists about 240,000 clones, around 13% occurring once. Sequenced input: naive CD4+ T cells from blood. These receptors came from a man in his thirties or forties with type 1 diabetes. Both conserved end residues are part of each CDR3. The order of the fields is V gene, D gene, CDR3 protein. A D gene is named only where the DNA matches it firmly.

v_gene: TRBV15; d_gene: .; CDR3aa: CATTGSYNEQFF
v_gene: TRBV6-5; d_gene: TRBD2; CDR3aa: CASRGPGLVGNEQFF
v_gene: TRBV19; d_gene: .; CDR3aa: CASRQGGEKLFF
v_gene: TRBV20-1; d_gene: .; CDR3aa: CSASRGAEQYF
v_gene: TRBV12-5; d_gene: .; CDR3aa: CASGLTGNQPQHF
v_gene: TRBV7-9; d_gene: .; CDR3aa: CASSADRLSVEDTQYF
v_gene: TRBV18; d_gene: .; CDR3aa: CASSPREGLNTEAFF
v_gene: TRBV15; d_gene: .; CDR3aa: CATSRGLQQGGGYTF
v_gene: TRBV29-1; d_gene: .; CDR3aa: CSASMGRQETQYF
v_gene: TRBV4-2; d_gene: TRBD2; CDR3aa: CASSEGTSGFTDTQYF
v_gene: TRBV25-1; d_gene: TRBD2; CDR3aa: CASGRGGPDTQYF
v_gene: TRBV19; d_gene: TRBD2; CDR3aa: CASSQPGLADGADTQYF
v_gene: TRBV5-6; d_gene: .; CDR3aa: CASSGDKNTEAFF
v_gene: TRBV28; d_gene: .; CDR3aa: CASSLFRSTYEQYF
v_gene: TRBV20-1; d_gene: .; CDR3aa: CSARDLETQYF